Included here is one T cell receptor beta chain sequence, with context. Its antigen is undetermined. Time point in this sample: newly diagnosed GD, antithyroid drugs for less than 3 months. Making the TCR library involved RNA that had been extracted from PBMCs. Looked up from germline, CDR1 is DFQATT and CDR2 is SNEGSKA (reference sequence). The CDR3 length is 13 residues. V shed 3 bases and J shed 8 bases, with 13 bases lying between them. This specimen belongs to a study of regulatory T cells in long-lasting Graves disease. Broader study findings: Study of thyroid tissue was not done, with only peripheral blood studied. Persistent Graves' patients possessed reduced TCR diversity relative to recently diagnosed ones.

Both iRepertoire HTBI primers and Arm-PCR of CDR3 regions were used to build the TCR beta libraries. As processed by the authors: In the combined samples, 62 TRBV and 14 to 15 TRBJ segments were identified. Using its own MiXCR run on the multiplex PCR reads, TCRdb lists one record per CDR3 protein. TCRdb's processing, not the authors', yielded these V and J calls. The table lists approximately 480,000 distinct CDR3 sequences, 16% of them singletons, with approximately 12% in the top ten. These data were also reused for a study on T cells in Graves' hyperthyroidism and ophthalmopathy.

This receptor was obtained from a middle-aged man with Graves disease. The gene calls are TRBV20-1 and TRBJ1-4; D possibly corresponds to TRBD1 (6 bases). This specimen was peripheral blood mononuclear cells (PBMCs), taken at new diagnosis, from a patient treated with antithyroid drugs. Written as DNA, the CDR3 is TGCAGTGCTAGCCCGGGGGGCCGGGAAAAACTGTTTTTT. As protein: CSASPGGREKLFF.